Below are 9 T cell receptor beta chains sequenced from a single sample in a study of early stage breast cancer tumors. Sequencing was performed with immunoSEQ multiplex PCR; in TCRdb, only in-frame clones are kept and a portion is missing. The sample yields about 8,000 clones, around 60% seen once. Sequencing input: breast tumor tissue. These receptors came from a person between 65 and 79 years old with breast cancer.

The chain links TRBV6-5 to TRBJ1-2, with 9 positions matching TRBD1. This CDR3 comprises 15 residues. Per germline, CDR1 MNHEY and CDR2 SVGAGI. V dropped 7 bases and J dropped 2; count of bases not matched to a gene: 8. The CDR3 DNA sequence: TGTGCCAGCACAGTTGGGACAGGGTTAAACTATGGCTACACCTTC. Translating gives CASTVGTGLNYGYTF.

The chain links TRBV5-1 to TRBJ2-3; D call uncertain. The germline V gene encodes CDR1 SGHRS and CDR2 YFSETQ. V shed 0 bases and J shed 2 bases, with 7 bases lying between them. The CDR3 length is 14 residues. In DNA form, the CDR3 reads TGCGCCAGCAGCTTGGCCTGGGCCACAGATACGCAGTATTTT. It yields the protein CASSLAWATDTQYF.

The rearrangement links TRBV10-3 to TRBJ2-3, with a tentative D call TRBD1 (5 bases). CDR3 size: 13 residues. CDR1 ENHRY and CDR2 SYGVKD come from the germline V gene. V lost 10 bases and J lost 9, with 20 bases in between. CDR3 sequence reads: CATMTAPEATQYF. In nucleotides, the CDR3 is TGTGCCACCATGACAGCCCCTGAGGCCACGCAGTATTTT.

The chain carries TRBV2 and TRBJ2-2, with 10 bases identical to TRBD1. The CDR3 consists of 15 residues. Germline V gives CDR1 SNHLY, CDR2 FYNNEI. Trimming cost V 4 bases and J 4 bases; bases outside gene matches: 3. CDR3 sequence: CASSAWTGGTGELFF. CDR3 coding DNA: TGTGCCAGCAGTGCTTGGACAGGGGGCACCGGGGAGCTGTTTTTT. Filled out from reference TRBV2 and TRBJ2-2, the complete variable domain reads EPEVTQTPSHQVTQMGQEVILRCVPISNHLYFYWYRQILGQKVEFLVSFYNNEISEKSEIFDDQFSVERPDGSNFTLKIRSTKLEDSAMYFCASSAWTGGTGELFFGEGSRLTVL.

This clone was observed a handful of times. V gene TRBV6-4 combines with J gene TRBJ2-2; no firm D call. This CDR3 has 14 residues. The germline CDR1 and CDR2 sequences are MRHNA and SNTAGT. Trimming removed 0 bases from V and 7 bases from J, with 9 bases in between. The CDR3 coding sequence is TGTGCCAGCAGTGACTCGTCGGGTCACGGGGAGCTGTTTTTT. This sequence encodes CASSDSSGHGELFF.

The chain recombines TRBV5-1 with TRBJ1-1; TRBD1 is a possible D gene (6 bases). The CDR3 runs 15 residues. Trimming stripped 0 bases from V and 4 bases from J, with 13 bases between. The V gene's germline CDR1 is SGHRS and CDR2 YFSETQ. CDR3 coding DNA: TGCGCCAGCAGCTTGGCTGTGGGGGCGAGCACTGAAGCTTTCTTT. Translated: CASSLAVGASTEAFF. Drawing the rest from reference TRBV5-1 and TRBJ1-1, the complete variable domain is KAGVTQTPRYLIKTRGQQVTLSCSPISGHRSVSWYQQTPGQGLQFLFEYFSETQRNKGNFPGRFSGRQFSNSRSEMNVSTLELGDSALYLCASSLAVGASTEAFFGQGTRLTVV.

This sequence joins TRBV28 and TRBJ1-5; TRBD1 matches 12 bases. CDR3 length: 14 amino acids. With 5 bases clipped from V and 5 bases from J, the junction kept 1 base outside the gene matches. Per the germline V gene, CDR1 is MDHEN and CDR2 is SYDVKM. In DNA, the CDR3 is TGTGCCAGCAGTGGGACAGGGGGCTATCAGCCCCAGCATTTT. It is translated as CASSGTGGYQPQHF.

This clone was observed a handful of times. The chain uses TRBV6-1 and TRBJ1-6, with a weak D call TRBD1 (6 bases). Germline CDR1 reads MNHNS; CDR2 reads SASEGT. The CDR3 extends over 15 amino acids. Trimming took off 7 bases at V and 5 bases at J, with 15 bases between the two ends. CDR3: CASNLGTFDNSPLHF. As DNA, the CDR3 is TGTGCCAGCAATCTTGGGACATTCGATAATTCACCCCTCCACTTT.

This clone was observed a few times. This chain uses TRBV14 with TRBJ2-7; 8 bases line up with TRBD1. The V gene's germline CDR1 is SGHDN and CDR2 FVKESK. The V and J ends lost 4 bases and 3 bases, in that order; junction bases with no gene match: 5. This CDR3 comprises 14 residues. The CDR3 spells CASSPGQVRYEQYF. For the CDR3, the DNA is TGTGCCAGCAGCCCGGGACAGGTACGCTACGAGCAGTACTTC.